The TCR beta chain under discussion was sequenced for a study of tumor and adjacent non-tumor tissue in lung cancer. The overall study: There were some 11 adenocarcinoma, 2 squamous cell carcinoma and 1 small cell lung cancer cases. Overall study findings and caveats: Tumor TCR diversity, when higher, was linked to shorter survival. TCR diversity was significantly greater in tumor than normal lung tissue.

RNA was extracted from bulk tissue without any cell sorting. Distant lung tissue was collected more than 3 cm away from the tumor edge. A modified ARM-PCR protocol with three rounds of nested PCR amplified TCRbeta. In TCRdb, the multiplex PCR reads were re-called with MiXCR into one record per CDR3 protein. The table has 70,000 to 95,000 distinct CDR3 sequences, about 80% seen once; the top ten hold around 43%. This clonotype turned up a few times. Its antigen is as yet unknown. The sample was distant non-tumor lung tissue. This clonotype was sampled from a man aged 70-80 years with non-small cell lung cancer.

CDR3 in DNA: TGCAGTGCTAGAAGGGAAGGAAGTTTACAAGAGACCCAGTACTTC. Translation: CSARREGSLQETQYF. The genes are TRBV20-1 and TRBJ2-5; no firm D call. Trimming left V 2 bases short and J 2 bases short, with 15 bases between. Germline V CDR1 and CDR2: DFQATT, SNEGSKA (reference sequence). CDR3 length equals 15 residues.